This T cell receptor beta chain originates from a study of T cells after yellow fever vaccination. A single record per CDR3 protein comes from TCRdb applying MiXCR to the 5' RACE reads. This sample has some 300,000 distinct CDR3 sequences, with roughly 8.7% found just once. The CDR3 sequence is 15 residues long. Germline assignment: CDR1 KGHSH and CDR2 LQKENI. After removal of 6 bases from V and 3 bases from J, the junction contained 6 bases not matched to a gene. This chain connects TRBV18 to TRBJ2-5; 11 bases fit TRBD1. The sample was CD4+ T cells sorted from PBMCs, taken 5 days after the yellow fever booster vaccination. The clonotype was recovered from a man aged 18 to 35 who received the YFV17D yellow fever vaccine. In DNA form, the CDR3 reads TGTGCCAGCTCCCGCGGGACAGGGGGAAAAGAGACCCAGTACTTC. Its translation: CASSRGTGGKETQYF. Based on the CDR3 plus reference TRBV18 and TRBJ2-5, the full variable domain is NAGVMQNPRHLVRRRGQEARLRCSPMKGHSHVYWYRQLPEEGLKFMVYLQKENIIDESGMPKERFSAEFPKEGPSILRIQQVVRGDSAAYFCASSRGTGGKETQYFGPGTRLLVL.